This record concerns one TCR beta chain sequence. The naive CD8 libraries originated from between roughly 18,000 and 1,100,000 sorted cells and drew on 10%, 30% or 50% RNA. As CD8+CD4-CCR7+CD45RA+ cells, naive CD8 T cells were sorted. This CDR3 has 15 amino acids. Trimming pared 8 bases from V and 1 base from J, leaving 17 bases between. Germline-derived CDR1 and CDR2 are SGHVS and FNYEAQ. The sample comes from a study of molecular identifiers for immune sequencing clone quantification. TCRdb redid the calling of the PCR reads with MiXCR, one entry per CDR3 protein. This sample has more than 450,000 distinct CDR3 sequences, with about 25% found just once.

Sequenced input: naive CD8+ T cells from blood, with Jurkat cell RNA spiked in. Subset described: FACS-sorted CD8+CD4-CCR7+CD45RA+ naive T cells. The chain employs TRBV7-6 and TRBJ1-1; D possibly corresponds to TRBD1 (6 bases). This TCR came from a human donor in good health. Some libraries in this study had Jurkat cell RNA spiked in. DNA for the CDR3: TGTGCCAGCCGCCCCGCGGGGGCCCGGAACACTGAAGCTTTCTTT. Translating it yields CASRPAGARNTEAFF.